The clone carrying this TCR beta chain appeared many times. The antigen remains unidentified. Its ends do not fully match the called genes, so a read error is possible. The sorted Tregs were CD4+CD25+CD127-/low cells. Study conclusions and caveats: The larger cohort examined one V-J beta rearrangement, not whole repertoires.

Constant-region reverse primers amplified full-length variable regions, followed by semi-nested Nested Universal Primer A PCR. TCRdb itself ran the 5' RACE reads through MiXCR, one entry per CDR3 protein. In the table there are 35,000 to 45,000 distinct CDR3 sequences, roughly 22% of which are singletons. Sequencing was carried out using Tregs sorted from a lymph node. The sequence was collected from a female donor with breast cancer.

The CDR3 here is CASGLQGQSYGYTF. The CDR3 coding sequence is TGTGCCAGCGGTTTACAGGGGCAGTCCTATGGCTACACCTTC. The chain has TRBV27 and TRBJ1-2, with 7 nucleotides matching TRBD1. In germline, CDR1 is MNHEY, CDR2 SMNVEV (reference sequence). This CDR3 is 14 amino acids long.